This T cell receptor beta chain was sequenced for a study of T cell responses to AZD1222 COVID-19 vaccine. About this clone: Its antigen is as yet unknown.

Study-wide results and caveats: Reportedly, nearly half of unique spike TCRs recognized epitopes outside B.1.351/B.1.1.7 mutations. Clonal diversity was possibly underestimated, and white British individuals and females predominated among donors.

Repertoires were generated with immunoSEQ multiplex PCR, while TCRdb's copy carries only in-frame clones and drops some. In the table there are 150,000 to 200,000 clones, 90% of which are singletons. This sequence originates from an adult who received the AZD1222 COVID-19 vaccine. The sequences come from peripheral blood, collected 28 days after the second AZD1222 dose.

CDR3: CAWSVDRGKETQYF. The CDR3 DNA reads TGTGCCTGGAGTGTTGACAGGGGAAAAGAGACCCAGTACTTC. The chain uses TRBV30 and TRBJ2-5; TRBD1 matches 8 bases. The CDR3 extends over 14 amino acids. Germline V gives CDR1 GTSNPN, CDR2 SVGIG (reference sequence). V lost 0 bases to trimming and J lost 3 bases; unmatched junction nucleotides: 3.